This entry lists 18 T cell receptor beta chains sequenced from one sample in a study of neurological immune-mediated disorders. The time point here: longitudinal time-point 3. TCRdb itself ran the 5' RACE reads through MiXCR, one entry per CDR3 protein. The repertoire holds 45,000 to 65,000 distinct CDR3 sequences, with approximately 8.4% as singletons. Specimen: PBMCs. All receptors come from a middle-aged woman in good health.

This clonotype was counted ten times or more. The V call is TRBV20-1, the J call TRBJ2-7; 12 positions agree with TRBD2. Germline assignment: CDR1 DFQATT and CDR2 SNEGSKA (reference sequence). V gave up 6 bases and J gave up 7 bases; unmatched junction bases: 10. The CDR3 covers 14 residues. The CDR3 loop reads CSAAGLAGTGEQYF. CDR3 nucleotides: TGCAGTGCCGCCGGACTAGCGGGAACGGGTGAGCAGTACTTC.

This clonotype was counted ten times or more. The rearrangement joins TRBV5-1 to TRBJ1-2, with D possibly being TRBD1 (5 bases). Germline loops: CDR1 SGHRS, CDR2 YFSETQ. Trimming left V 2 bases short and J 0 bases short, with 11 bases between. CDR3 size: 15 residues. The CDR3 here is CASSFVATANYGYTF. The CDR3 bases are TGCGCCAGCAGCTTTGTCGCGACAGCTAACTATGGCTACACCTTC.

This clonotype was recorded at least ten times. This rearrangement joins TRBV5-6 to TRBJ2-5; 7 bases align to TRBD1. V was clipped by 3 bases and J by 3 bases; unmatched bases: 2. The CDR3 sequence is 13 residues long. Germline lookup yields CDR1 SGHDT and CDR2 YYEEEE. This CDR3 is CASSSDREETQYF. DNA for the CDR3: TGTGCCAGCAGCTCCGACAGGGAAGAGACCCAGTACTTC. Using reference TRBV5-6 and TRBJ2-5 for the parts outside the CDR3, the full variable domain is DAGVTQSPTHLIKTRGQQVTLRCSPKSGHDTVSWYQQALGQGPQFIFQYYEEEERQRGNFPDRFSGHQFPNYSSELNVNALLLGDSALYLCASSSDREETQYFGPGTRLLVL.

This chain joins TRBV20-1 and TRBJ1-5; D is unclear. The CDR3 spans 14 residues. Trimming cost V 5 bases and J 2 bases, with 13 bases left between them. The V gene's germline CDR1 is DFQATT and CDR2 SNEGSKA (reference sequence). DNA of the CDR3: TGCAGTGCTTTAGACCCGTCGGGCAATCAGCCCCAGCATTTT. It yields the protein CSALDPSGNQPQHF.

The chain joins TRBV5-5 to TRBJ2-7; D uncertain. Germline CDR1 SGHKS, CDR2 YYEKEE (reference sequence). The ends were cut back, 0 bases at V and 2 bases at J, with 9 bases in the middle. This CDR3 is 14 amino acids long. CDR3 nucleotide sequence: TGTGCCAGCAGCTTGGGACATAGGGCCTACGAGCAGTACTTC. Its protein is CASSLGHRAYEQYF.

The J gene is TRBJ2-5, the V gene TRBV29-1; weak D call: TRBD1 (7 bases). Trimming shortened V by 4 bases and J by 6 bases, and 15 bases separated the two germline ends. CDR3 length equals 13 residues. The V gene's germline CDR1 is SQVTM and CDR2 ANQGSEA. Here the CDR3 DNA reads TGCAGCGTTGCCAGGGGGGATCACAAGACCCAGTACTTC. Translated: CSVARGDHKTQYF. The full variable domain, in which reference TRBV29-1 and TRBJ2-5 provide the parts outside the CDR3, is SAVISQKPSRDICQRGTSLTIQCQVDSQVTMMFWYRQQPGQSLTLIATANQGSEATYESGFVIDKFPISRPNLTFSTLTVSNMSPEDSSIYLCSVARGDHKTQYFGPGTRLLVL.

In this sample, this clonotype turned up many times. The genes are TRBV7-2 and TRBJ2-2; no reliable D call. The V gene's germline CDR1 is SGHTA and CDR2 FQGNSA. V was shortened by 5 bases and J by 3 bases, with 13 bases between the two germline ends. The CDR3 loop spans 15 amino acids. The CDR3 loop is CASSLTRGYTGELFF. CDR3 coding DNA: TGTGCCAGCAGCCTAACACGCGGATACACCGGGGAGCTGTTTTTT.

The sample holds many counts of this clonotype. The chain combines TRBV20-1 with TRBJ2-2, with a tentative D call TRBD2 (5 bases). Germline V CDR1 and CDR2: DFQATT, SNEGSKA (reference sequence). Trimming left V 6 bases short and J 7 bases short, with 15 bases between. This CDR3 region has 13 residues. The CDR3 bases are TGCAGTGCCACATCGGGGTCGGGCGGGGAGCTGTTTTTT. Translating it yields CSATSGSGGELFF.

Ten or more counts support this clonotype. V and J are TRBV10-1 and TRBJ2-7; perhaps TRBD1 as D (5 bases). The CDR3 totals 16 residues. Per germline, CDR1 WNHNN and CDR2 SYGVQD (reference sequence). The V gene lost 0 bases and the J gene lost 1 base, with 13 bases spanning the gap. This CDR3 reads CASSESGNRLSYEQYF. The CDR3 DNA follows: TGCGCCAGCAGTGAGTCGGGTAACAGGTTATCCTACGAGCAGTACTTC.

This clonotype was recorded many times. J is TRBJ2-2 and V is TRBV24-1; D not certain. The length of the CDR3 is 12 residues. V was pared by 8 bases and J by 4 bases, with 7 bases between. From germline, CDR1 is KGHDR and CDR2 SFDVKD. The CDR3 nucleotides are TGTGCCACCAAGAAGGGCACCGGGGAGCTGTTTTTT. Its translation is CATKKGTGELFF.

At least ten counts were recorded for this clonotype. The chain is built from TRBV12-3 or TRBV12-4 and TRBJ1-5; D not certain. V was shortened by 3 bases and J by 5 bases, with 8 bases between the two germline ends. The CDR3 loop spans 13 amino acids. CDR3 DNA sequence: TGTGCCAGCAGTTTTGGCGCCTATCAGCCCCAGCATTTT. Translation: CASSFGAYQPQHF.

This sequence joins TRBV5-1 and TRBJ2-6, with D tentatively TRBD1 (5 bases). The CDR3 runs to 18 residues. Trimming shortened V by 0 bases and J by 0 bases, and 13 bases separated the two germline ends. Germline V gene sequence: CDR1 SGHRS, CDR2 YFSETQ. The CDR3 bases are TGCGCCAGCAGCTTGGCACCAGGGCTAAGCTCTGGGGCCAACGTCCTGACTTTC. This translates into CASSLAPGLSSGANVLTF.

There are many counts of this clonotype. The chain carries TRBV20-1 and TRBJ1-5, with D unresolved. CDR3 length: 15 residues. The V and J ends lost 3 bases and 3 bases respectively, with 15 bases between them. CDR1 DFQATT and CDR2 SNEGSKA come from the germline V gene (reference sequence). The CDR3 region has the DNA TGCAGTGCTAGCATTACGGGCAGACCCAATCAGCCCCAGCATTTT. It yields the protein CSASITGRPNQPQHF.

The J gene is TRBJ2-7, the V gene TRBV5-1; no definite D call. The CDR3 has 16 amino acids. The germline CDR1 and CDR2 sequences are SGHRS and YFSETQ. V lost 0 bases and J lost 0, with 13 bases in between. CDR3 nucleotides: TGCGCCAGCAGCTTGGCCCTCAGACCGAGCTCCTACGAGCAGTACTTC. Amino acids: CASSLALRPSSYEQYF. Together with reference TRBV5-1 and TRBJ2-7, the CDR3 gives the full variable domain: KAGVTQTPRYLIKTRGQQVTLSCSPISGHRSVSWYQQTPGQGLQFLFEYFSETQRNKGNFPGRFSGRQFSNSRSEMNVSTLELGDSALYLCASSLALRPSSYEQYFGPGTRLTVT.

This clonotype has at least ten counts. This sequence joins TRBV27 and TRBJ1-1, with a weak D call TRBD1 (5 bases). V lost 5 bases to trimming and J lost 3 bases, with 10 bases between them. Germline V gene lookup returns CDR1 MNHEY and CDR2 SMNVEV (reference sequence). The CDR3 spans 13 residues. CDR3 DNA sequence: TGTGCCAGCAGTCGGCCAGGGCACACTGAAGCTTTCTTT. This sequence encodes CASSRPGHTEAFF.

This rearrangement joins TRBV20-1 to TRBJ2-7; 7 bases are shared with TRBD1. This CDR3 has 16 amino acids. Germline values: CDR1 DFQATT, CDR2 SNEGSKA (reference sequence). V lost 2 bases, J lost 3 bases, and 13 bases stayed unmatched. CDR3 in amino acids: CSARPKTGNHIYEQYF. The DNA of the CDR3 is TGCAGTGCTAGACCGAAGACAGGGAACCACATCTACGAGCAGTACTTC.

The sample holds many counts of this clonotype. The chain couples TRBV7-9 to TRBJ2-1, with D possibly called TRBD1 or TRBD2 (5 bases each). The CDR3 has 15 amino acids. Trimming removed 6 bases from V and 4 bases from J, with 16 bases in between. CDR1 SEHNR and CDR2 FQNEAQ come from the germline V gene (reference sequence). The DNA of the CDR3 is TGTGCCAGCAGTCCACGAGGGGATAGATACAATGAGCAGTTCTTC. As protein: CASSPRGDRYNEQFF.

This clonotype was picked up many times. The chain couples TRBV18 to TRBJ2-7; D possibly matches TRBD1 or TRBD2 (5 bases each). CDR1 and CDR2 from the germline V gene are KGHSH and LQKENI. Trimming shortened V by 5 bases and J by 2 bases, and 10 bases separated the two germline ends. The CDR3 covers 13 residues. The CDR3: CASSGTDPYEQYF. The CDR3 nucleotides are TGTGCCAGCTCAGGGACGGACCCCTACGAGCAGTACTTC.